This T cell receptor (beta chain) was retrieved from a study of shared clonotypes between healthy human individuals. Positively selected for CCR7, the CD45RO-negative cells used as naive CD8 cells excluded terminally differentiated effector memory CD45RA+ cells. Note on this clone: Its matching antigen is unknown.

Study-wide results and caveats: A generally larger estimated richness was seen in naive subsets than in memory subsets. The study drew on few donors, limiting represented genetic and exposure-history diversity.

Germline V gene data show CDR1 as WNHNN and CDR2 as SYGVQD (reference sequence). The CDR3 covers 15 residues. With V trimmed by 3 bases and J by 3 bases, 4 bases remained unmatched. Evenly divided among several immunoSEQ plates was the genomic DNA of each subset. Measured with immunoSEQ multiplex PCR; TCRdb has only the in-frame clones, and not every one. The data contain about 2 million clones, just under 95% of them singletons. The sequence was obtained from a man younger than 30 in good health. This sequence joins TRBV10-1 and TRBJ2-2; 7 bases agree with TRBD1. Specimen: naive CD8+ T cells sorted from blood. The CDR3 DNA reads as TGCGCCAGCAGTGAATACAGGGGAGACACCGGGGAGCTGTTTTTT. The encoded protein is CASSEYRGDTGELFF.